Presented here are 10 T cell receptor beta chains from one specimen sequenced in a study of graft-versus-host responses after intestinal transplantation. What these receptors recognize is not known. TCRdb's table, derived via immunoSEQ multiplex PCR, lists solely in-frame clones and lacks some. The table has 85,000 to 100,000 clones, 85% to 95% seen once; the top ten hold less than 0.08%. The input for sequencing was unstimulated CD8+ T cells sorted from spleen or lymph node cells, taken before transplant. Receptors originate from a human donor who was the organ donor for an intestinal transplant.

This chain uses TRBV21-1 with TRBJ2-6; the table's D call, TRBD1, has no DNA check behind it. TRBV21-1 is a pseudogene segment. The CDR3 extends over 15 amino acids. Here the CDR3 DNA reads TGTGCCAGCAGCACCCAGGGGGCTGGGGCCAACGTCCTGACTTTC. Protein product: CASSTQGAGANVLTF.

Remarks on this clone: The same CDR3 is also encoded by other DNA sequences in this sample. The chain links TRBV5-1 to TRBJ2-7; 7 nucleotides align to TRBD2. This CDR3 is 13 amino acids long. With 5 bases clipped from V and 0 bases from J, the junction kept 2 bases outside the gene matches. Germline-derived CDR1 and CDR2 are SGHRS and YFSETQ. CDR3 region: CASSLAGSYEQYF. The CDR3 nucleotides read TGCGCCAGCAGTTTAGCGGGCTCCTACGAGCAGTACTTC.

This chain uses TRBV4-1 with TRBJ2-5; D is uncertain. Near its end, the DNA agrees better with TRBJ2-7, so the J call may be wrong. The CDR3 sequence is 13 residues long. Germline V gives CDR1 MGHRA, CDR2 YSYEKL. As DNA, the CDR3 is TGCGCCAGCAGCCCAGACGGGTCCTACGAGCAGTACTTC. Its protein is CASSPDGSYEQYF.

The chain recombines TRBV9 with TRBJ2-7, with D possibly matching TRBD1 (5 bases). V was shortened by 0 bases and J by 3 bases, with 13 bases between the two germline ends. The CDR3 is made up of 15 amino acids. CDR1 is SGDLS, CDR2 YYNGEE, per germline. The CDR3 sequence: CASSVGVLGDYEQYF. The CDR3, as DNA: TGTGCCAGCAGCGTAGGGGTTTTAGGGGACTACGAGCAGTACTTC.

This chain uses TRBV2 with TRBJ2-7; 10 bases match TRBD1. CDR1 SNHLY and CDR2 FYNNEI come from the germline V gene. The CDR3 is 14 amino acids. V gave up 7 bases and J gave up 4 bases; unmatched junction bases: 7. Here the CDR3 DNA reads TGTGCCAGCAAGACGGACAGGGGGGATTACGAGCAGTACTTC. Amino acids: CASKTDRGDYEQYF.

In DNA form, the CDR3 reads TGTGCCAGCAGCGATTCGGACAGCCCGAGCTCCTACGAGCAGTACTTC. It encodes CASSDSDSPSSYEQYF. The J gene is TRBJ2-7, the V gene TRBV9, with D perhaps matching TRBD1 (6 bases). The CDR3 has 16 residues. V shed 3 bases and J shed 0 bases, with 16 bases lying between them. Germline V lookup: CDR1 SGDLS, CDR2 YYNGEE.

A remark on this clone: The junction does not match germline at one end; this may be a read error. Other nucleotide sequences from this sample produce the same CDR3. The V and J genes are TRBV5-1 and TRBJ1-1; tentatively, D is TRBD1 (5 bases). CDR1 is SGHRS and CDR2 is YFSETQ in the germline V gene. The CDR3 contains 15 residues. The CDR3 sequence: CASSFGRRGNTEAFF. CDR3 nucleotides: TGCGCCAGCAGCTTTGGCAGACGGGGGAACACCGAAGCTTTCTTT.

Written as DNA, the CDR3 is TGTGCCAGCAGCCTCCTGTCGGGAGGGCTTTCAGATACGCAGTATTTT. Residues: CASSLLSGGLSDTQYF. The chain joins TRBV7-8 to TRBJ2-3, with 8 nucleotides matching TRBD2. This CDR3 has 16 amino acids. CDR1 is SGHVS and CDR2 is FQNEAQ in the germline V gene. With 5 bases clipped from V and 4 bases from J, the junction kept 11 bases outside the gene matches. The complete variable domain, with remaining parts taken from reference TRBV7-8 and TRBJ2-3, reads GAGVSQSPRYKVAKRGQDVALRCDPISGHVSLFWYQQALGQGPEFLTYFQNEAQLDKSGLPSDRFFAERPEGSVSTLKIQRTQQEDSAVYLCASSLLSGGLSDTQYFGPGTRLTVL.

This chain connects TRBV11-2 to TRBJ1-1; 7 bases map to TRBD1. Losses at the gene ends were 2 bases for V and 1 base for J; bases not matched to a gene: 4. The CDR3 runs to 15 residues. Germline V CDR1 and CDR2: SGHAT, FQNNGV. CDR3 DNA sequence: TGTGCCAGCAGCTTATCTCCAGGGGGGAACACTGAAGCTTTCTTT. It yields the protein CASSLSPGGNTEAFF.

J is TRBJ1-2 and V is TRBV19; 7 positions agree with TRBD1. Germline trimming cut 4 bases from V and 2 bases from J; bases unmatched to any gene: 7. Germline CDR1 and CDR2: LNHDA and SQIVND (reference sequence). The CDR3 is made up of 15 amino acids. DNA for the CDR3: TGTGCCAGTAGTAGAAACAGGGGTGCAAACTATGGCTACACCTTC. Amino acids: CASSRNRGANYGYTF.